The clone carrying this TCR beta chain was counted only a few times. The sample belongs to a study of blood T cell repertoires in COVID-19. Clones were read by immunoSEQ multiplex PCR, and TCRdb kept only the in-frame ones, dropping some. The sample lists around 130,000 clones; around four fifths were seen once. The CDR3 runs 14 residues. Trimming took 4 bases from V and 6 from J; bases not matched to a gene: 4. Germline V gene lookup returns CDR1 LGHNA and CDR2 YNFKEQ. This clonotype was sampled from a man younger than 45 who had recovered from COVID-19. The source material was PBMCs or T cells enriched from blood (not recorded which). V is TRBV4-2 and J is TRBJ2-7, with 12 bases lining up with TRBD2. The DNA of the CDR3 is TGTGCCAGCAGCCTCGGGACTAGCGGGCCCGAGCAGTACTTC. Protein sequence: CASSLGTSGPEQYF.